The entry below gives a single TCR beta chain sequence along with its context. CDR3 length: 14 residues. Germline assignment: CDR1 SEHNR and CDR2 FQNEAQ (reference sequence). The V gene lost 3 bases and the J gene lost 5 bases, with 14 bases spanning the gap. The data belong to a study of blood T cell repertoires in COVID-19. Profiled with immunoSEQ multiplex PCR; TCRdb holds only in-frame clones, not every one. The sample contains 110,000 or so clones, approximately 88% of which appear only once. The clonotype originates from a woman in her thirties or forties with acute or convalescent COVID-19. The rearrangement uses TRBV7-9 and TRBJ2-7, with a possible D match to TRBD2 (5 bases). The sequenced sample consisted of peripheral blood. The CDR3 sequence is CASSFPGVFDEQYF. The CDR3 DNA reads as TGTGCCAGCAGCTTTCCCGGGGTTTTCGACGAGCAGTACTTC.